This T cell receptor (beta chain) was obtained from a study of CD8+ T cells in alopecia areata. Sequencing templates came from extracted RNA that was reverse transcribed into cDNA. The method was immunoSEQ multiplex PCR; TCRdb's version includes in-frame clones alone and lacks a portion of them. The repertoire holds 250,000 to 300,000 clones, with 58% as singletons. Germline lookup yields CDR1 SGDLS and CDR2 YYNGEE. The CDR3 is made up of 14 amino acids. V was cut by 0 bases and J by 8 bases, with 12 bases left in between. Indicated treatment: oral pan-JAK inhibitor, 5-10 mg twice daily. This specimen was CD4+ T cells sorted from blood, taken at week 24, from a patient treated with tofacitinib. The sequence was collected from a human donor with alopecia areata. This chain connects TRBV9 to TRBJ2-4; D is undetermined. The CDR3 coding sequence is TGTGCCAGCAGCGTAGCCCCGGCAGAGGACATTCAGTACTTC. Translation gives CASSVAPAEDIQYF.